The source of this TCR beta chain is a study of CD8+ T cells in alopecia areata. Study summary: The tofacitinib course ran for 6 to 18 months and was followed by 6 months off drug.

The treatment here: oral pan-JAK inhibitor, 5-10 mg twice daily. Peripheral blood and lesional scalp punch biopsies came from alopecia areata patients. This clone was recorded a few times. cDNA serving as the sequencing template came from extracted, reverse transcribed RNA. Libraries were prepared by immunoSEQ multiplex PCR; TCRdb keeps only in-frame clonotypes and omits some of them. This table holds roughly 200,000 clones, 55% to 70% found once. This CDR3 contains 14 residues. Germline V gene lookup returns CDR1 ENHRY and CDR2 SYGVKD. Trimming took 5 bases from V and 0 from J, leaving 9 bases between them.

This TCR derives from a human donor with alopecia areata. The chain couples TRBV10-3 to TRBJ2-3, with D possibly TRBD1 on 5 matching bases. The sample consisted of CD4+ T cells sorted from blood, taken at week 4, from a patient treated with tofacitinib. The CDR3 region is CAISLRASTDTQYF. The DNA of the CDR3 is TGTGCCATCAGTCTCAGGGCGAGCACAGATACGCAGTATTTT.